A single sample is the source of the 32 T cell receptor beta chains below, sequenced in a study of shared clonotypes between healthy human individuals (dated by TCRdb to 2020 to 2022). The protocol used for the library was the immunoSEQ multiplex PCR assay. Not all clones reach the TCRdb copy of this immuneACCESS table, which keeps in-frame sequences only. Checked studies attribute under half of the gap to unresolved V genes and leave the rest unexplained. This sample holds more than 2,000,000 clones; about 92% were observed only once. About 0.13% of the sample is taken by the ten largest. Sequencing was done on a sample of naive CD4+ T cells sorted from blood. This specimen's cell subset or site label, interpreted: CD45RA+ positively selected. These receptors were obtained from a man aged 18 to 29 in good health.

This chain connects TRBV7-6 to TRBJ2-3, with 14 positions matching TRBD2. CDR3 size: 17 residues. Losses at the gene ends were 5 bases for V and 5 bases for J; bases not matched to a gene: 9. Germline lookup yields CDR1 SGHVS and CDR2 FNYEAQ. The CDR3 loop reads CASSEGLAGVSGDTQYF. The CDR3 DNA sequence: TGTGCCAGCAGCGAGGGACTAGCGGGGGTTTCAGGAGATACGCAGTATTTT.

Concerning this clone itself: Other DNA sequences of this sample code for an identical CDR3. The chain joins TRBV5-1 to TRBJ2-3, with D unclear. The CDR3 is 14 amino acids. Germline V lookup: CDR1 SGHRS, CDR2 YFSETQ. Trimming pared 0 bases from V and 0 bases from J, leaving 5 bases between. CDR3 in amino acids: CASSLDTSTDTQYF. The CDR3 nucleotides read TGCGCCAGCAGCTTGGATACAAGCACAGATACGCAGTATTTT.

The V call is TRBV30, the J call TRBJ1-6; weak D call: TRBD1 (6 bases). The germline V and J ends were trimmed by 8 bases and 4 bases, with 12 bases remaining between them. The CDR3 spans 13 residues. Per the germline V gene, CDR1 is GTSNPN and CDR2 is SVGIG (reference sequence). The CDR3 is CARRQVYNSPLHF. CDR3 nucleotides: TGTGCCCGTCGACAGGTGTATAATTCACCCCTCCACTTT.

The V gene is TRBV19, the J gene TRBJ1-2; no firm D call. Deletions cut 5 bases from V and 0 bases from J, with 10 bases between. The CDR3 is 14 amino acids. The germline V gene has CDR1 LNHDA and CDR2 SQIVND (reference sequence). The CDR3 bases are TGTGCCAGTAGTGAGGGTCTGGCTAACTATGGCTACACCTTC. It yields the protein CASSEGLANYGYTF. The full variable domain, completed using reference TRBV19 and TRBJ1-2, is DGGITQSPKYLFRKEGQNVTLSCEQNLNHDAMYWYRQDPGQGLRLIYYSQIVNDFQKGDIAEGYSVSREKKESFPLTVTSAQKNPTAFYLCASSEGLANYGYTFGSGTRLTVV.

This clone has a single count. The chain recombines TRBV5-1 with TRBJ2-1; D unresolved. Germline V gene sequence: CDR1 SGHRS, CDR2 YFSETQ. The V gene lost 1 base and the J gene lost 6 bases, with 17 bases spanning the gap. This CDR3 spans 16 amino acids. CDR3 DNA sequence: TGCGCCAGCAGCTTGTTGGCTACCACCCCGGGCAATGAGCAGTTCTTC. The encoded protein is CASSLLATTPGNEQFF. Based on the CDR3 plus reference TRBV5-1 and TRBJ2-1, the full variable domain is KAGVTQTPRYLIKTRGQQVTLSCSPISGHRSVSWYQQTPGQGLQFLFEYFSETQRNKGNFPGRFSGRQFSNSRSEMNVSTLELGDSALYLCASSLLATTPGNEQFFGPGTRLTVL.

The V and J genes are TRBV7-9 and TRBJ2-3; tentatively, D is TRBD1 (7 bases). The CDR3 consists of 15 residues. V gave up 5 bases and J gave up 6 bases, with 18 bases separating them. Germline V gene data show CDR1 as SEHNR and CDR2 as FQNEAQ (reference sequence). The chain's CDR3 is CASSLRPQGRDTQYF. CDR3 bases: TGTGCCAGCAGCCTTCGCCCACAGGGGAGGGATACGCAGTATTTT.

The V call is TRBV6-1, the J call TRBJ1-3; no definite D call. V lost 4 bases, J lost 0 bases, and 16 bases lay in between. The CDR3 length is 17 residues. CDR1 and CDR2 (germline): MNHNS, SASEGT. The CDR3 is CASSANSVRTSGNTIYF. Here the CDR3 DNA reads TGTGCCAGCAGTGCAAACAGCGTTAGAACCTCTGGAAACACCATATATTTT.

The chain couples TRBV7-2 to TRBJ1-2, with 8 bases matching TRBD1. The CDR3 totals 14 residues. V dropped 2 bases and J dropped 10; count of bases not matched to a gene: 9. CDR1 is SGHTA and CDR2 is FQGNSA in the germline V gene. Written as DNA, the CDR3 is TGTGCCAGCAGCTTAAGTGGACAGGGACTCGACTACACCTTC. Its translation: CASSLSGQGLDYTF.

V gene TRBV7-2 combines with J gene TRBJ2-5; D ambiguous. The CDR3 consists of 14 residues. V was pared by 4 bases and J by 1 base, with 10 bases between. CDR1 SGHTA and CDR2 FQGNSA come from the germline V gene. The CDR3: CASSSDISQETQYF. CDR3 in DNA: TGTGCCAGCAGCTCTGACATATCCCAAGAGACCCAGTACTTC.

The V gene is TRBV18, the J gene TRBJ2-5; a weak D match, TRBD2 (7 bases). Germline lookup yields CDR1 KGHSH and CDR2 LQKENI. V lost 6 bases to trimming and J lost 1 base, with 18 bases between them. This CDR3 region has 16 residues. The CDR3 reads CASSLGGAGTQETQYF. In DNA, the CDR3 is TGTGCCAGCTCCCTAGGGGGGGCCGGGACCCAAGAGACCCAGTACTTC. Full variable domain (remainder filled in from reference TRBV18 and TRBJ2-5): NAGVMQNPRHLVRRRGQEARLRCSPMKGHSHVYWYRQLPEEGLKFMVYLQKENIIDESGMPKERFSAEFPKEGPSILRIQQVVRGDSAAYFCASSLGGAGTQETQYFGPGTRLLVL.

The rearrangement uses TRBV11-2 and TRBJ1-1, with D uncertain. V lost 5 bases and J lost 0, with 16 bases in between. Germline assignment: CDR1 SGHAT and CDR2 FQNNGV. The CDR3 length is 16 residues. The CDR3 spells CASSMGDIPMNTEAFF. The CDR3 DNA follows: TGTGCCAGCAGCATGGGAGACATACCAATGAACACTGAAGCTTTCTTT.

With respect to this clone: The sample has other DNA sequences that encode this CDR3 too. This rearrangement joins TRBV10-3 to TRBJ2-7; D possibly matches TRBD1 or TRBD2 (5 bases each). V gave up 6 bases and J gave up 2 bases, with 5 bases separating them. The CDR3 runs to 11 residues. Germline V gives CDR1 ENHRY, CDR2 SYGVKD. This chain's CDR3 is CAIRGAYEQYF. CDR3 nucleotides: TGTGCCATCAGGGGGGCCTACGAGCAGTACTTC.

This clone came up once. V and J are TRBV21-1 and TRBJ2-7; the DNA was not compared with TRBD1, the D call given in the table. TRBV21-1 is termed a pseudogene. This CDR3 is 18 amino acids long. The CDR3 spells CASSKALLQGSLHYEQYF. The CDR3 region has the DNA TGTGCCAGCAGCAAAGCCCTACTGCAGGGGTCCCTGCACTACGAGCAGTACTTC.

V usage is TRBV11-2 and J usage is TRBJ2-3; TRBD2 matches 12 bases. Germline V gives CDR1 SGHAT, CDR2 FQNNGV. CDR3 length equals 15 residues. V gave up 6 bases and J gave up 4 bases; unmatched junction bases: 5. The CDR3 sequence is CASRIGLAGSDTQYF. The CDR3 DNA reads as TGTGCCAGCAGAATCGGACTAGCGGGATCAGATACGCAGTATTTT.

Of note for this clone: Other DNA variants within this sample encode the same CDR3. The chain uses TRBV5-1 and TRBJ1-1; unclear D gene. The germline V gene has CDR1 SGHRS and CDR2 YFSETQ. This CDR3 is built from 14 residues. V gave up 2 bases and J gave up 3 bases, with 11 bases separating them. CDR3 loop: CASSFAGGDTEAFF. In nucleotides, the CDR3 is TGCGCCAGCAGCTTCGCAGGTGGGGACACTGAAGCTTTCTTT.

This sequence joins TRBV18 and TRBJ1-1; TRBD1 matches at 9 bases. The J segment lost 1 base and the V segment lost 3 bases, leaving 3 bases of the junction unmatched. The CDR3 contains 15 residues. Germline lookup yields CDR1 KGHSH and CDR2 LQKENI. The CDR3 here is CASSPGTGPNTEAFF. CDR3 coding DNA: TGTGCCAGCTCACCGGGGACAGGGCCGAACACTGAAGCTTTCTTT.

The V call is TRBV6-1, the J call TRBJ1-6, with TRBD1 matching 7 bases. With 3 bases clipped from V and 9 bases from J, the junction kept 2 bases outside the gene matches. The CDR3 has 13 residues. Germline-derived CDR1 and CDR2 are MNHNS and SASEGT. CDR3 coding DNA: TGTGCCAGCAGTGACTACAGGGGTTCACCCCTCCACTTT. Translated, it gives CASSDYRGSPLHF.

As concerns this clone: Additional DNA sequences in this sample encode the identical CDR3. The rearrangement links TRBV30 to TRBJ2-2; a possible D gene is TRBD1 (7 bases). CDR3 length: 14 amino acids. Germline assignment: CDR1 GTSNPN and CDR2 SVGIG (reference sequence). V was cut by 5 bases and J by 5 bases, with 15 bases left in between. The CDR3 DNA reads as TGTGCCTGGGATTCAGGGGGGCGGACCGGGGAGCTGTTTTTT. Residues: CAWDSGGRTGELFF. The whole variable domain, filled in from reference TRBV30 and TRBJ2-2, reads SQTIHQWPATLVQPVGSPLSLECTVEGTSNPNLYWYRQAAGRGLQLLFYSVGIGQISSEVPQNLSASRPQDRQFILSSKKLLLSDSGFYLCAWDSGGRTGELFFGEGSRLTVL.

This clone was observed many times. The V and J genes are TRBV2 and TRBJ1-2, with D perhaps TRBD1 (5 bases). Germline values: CDR1 SNHLY, CDR2 FYNNEI. Trimming removed 2 bases from V and 2 bases from J, with 15 bases in between. The CDR3 totals 16 residues. CDR3 residues: CASSEYSGTANYGYTF. CDR3 nucleotides: TGTGCCAGCAGTGAATACTCGGGGACTGCAAACTATGGCTACACCTTC.

As DNA, the CDR3 is TGCGCCAGCAGACATACTCAGGGGGGCACCTACAATGAGCAGTTCTTC. Its translation is CASRHTQGGTYNEQFF. The chain is built from TRBV5-1 and TRBJ2-1; possible D gene TRBD1, 7 bases. CDR1 is SGHRS, CDR2 YFSETQ, per germline. The V and J ends lost 5 bases and 2 bases respectively, with 17 bases between them. CDR3 length: 16 amino acids.

This chain joins TRBV6-5 and TRBJ2-7, with no clear D. The CDR3 length is 12 residues. Trimming stripped 6 bases from V and 5 bases from J, with 11 bases between. Germline CDR1 is MNHEY and CDR2 is SVGAGI. CDR3 protein: CASRRSLDEQYF. The CDR3 nucleotides read TGTGCCAGCAGGCGAAGCCTTGACGAGCAGTACTTC.

V is TRBV5-6 and J is TRBJ2-3; weak D call: TRBD1 (5 bases). Germline CDR1 is SGHDT and CDR2 is YYEEEE. The length of the CDR3 is 16 residues. Trimming removed 3 bases at V and 2 bases at J, with 16 bases between. The CDR3 is CASSSKQDTTTDTQYF. In nucleotides, the CDR3 is TGTGCCAGCAGCTCCAAACAGGATACTACCACAGATACGCAGTATTTT. The full variable domain, with the rest looked up from reference TRBV5-6 and TRBJ2-3, is DAGVTQSPTHLIKTRGQQVTLRCSPKSGHDTVSWYQQALGQGPQFIFQYYEEEERQRGNFPDRFSGHQFPNYSSELNVNALLLGDSALYLCASSSKQDTTTDTQYFGPGTRLTVL.

This rearrangement joins TRBV25-1 to TRBJ2-6; maybe TRBD1 (6 bases). V was shortened by 4 bases and J by 6 bases, with 22 bases between the two germline ends. Germline CDR1 reads MGHDK; CDR2 reads SYGVNS. There are 18 residues in the CDR3. CDR3 DNA sequence: TGTGCCAGCAGTGGATGGGCAGGGACACTTGCTTTGGCCAACGTCCTGACTTTC. Its protein product is CASSGWAGTLALANVLTF.

The chain is built from TRBV11-2 and TRBJ2-7; D unclear. CDR1 is SGHAT, CDR2 FQNNGV, per germline. The CDR3 spans 15 residues. Trimming took 1 base from V and 2 from J, leaving 12 bases between them. DNA for the CDR3: TGTGCCAGCAGCTTAGTATCTCCAGGACCCTACGAGCAGTACTTC. The encoded protein is CASSLVSPGPYEQYF.

This chain connects TRBV30 to TRBJ2-3; D uncertain. V shed 4 bases and J shed 2 bases, with 10 bases lying between them. The CDR3 extends over 13 amino acids. CDR1 is GTSNPN, CDR2 SVGIG, per germline (reference sequence). CDR3 nucleotides: TGTGCCTGGAAATTCCGAGACACAGATACGCAGTATTTT. Its protein product is CAWKFRDTDTQYF.

The rearrangement links TRBV12-5 to TRBJ1-6; no reliable D call. V was cut by 3 bases and J by 9 bases, with 12 bases left in between. The germline V gene encodes CDR1 LGHNT and CDR2 FRNRAP. The CDR3 has 14 amino acids. CDR3 protein: CASGFGQSSSPLHF. DNA of the CDR3: TGTGCTAGTGGTTTCGGCCAGAGTAGTTCACCCCTCCACTTT.

CDR3 sequence: CASTSGGGGIIYF. DNA for the CDR3: TGTGCCAGCACCTCGGGGGGGGGTGGCATCATATATTTT. The chain joins TRBV5-4 to TRBJ1-3; the D gene is possibly TRBD1 (5 bases). The length of the CDR3 is 13 residues. V lost 6 bases, J lost 12 bases, and 19 bases lay in between. CDR1 is SGHNT and CDR2 is YYREEE in the germline V gene (reference sequence).

This chain joins TRBV18 and TRBJ2-2, with 14 bases identical to TRBD2. The trim removed 3 bases at V and 0 bases at J, leaving 3 bases unmatched. This CDR3 contains 18 residues. CDR1 and CDR2 (germline): KGHSH, LQKENI. DNA for the CDR3: TGTGCCAGCTCACCGGGACTAGCGGGGGCCGCGAACACCGGGGAGCTGTTTTTT. This gives the protein CASSPGLAGAANTGELFF.

The chain has TRBV12-5 and TRBJ2-3; D is unresolved. Germline loops: CDR1 LGHNT, CDR2 FRNRAP. V was cut by 1 base and J by 3 bases, with 11 bases left in between. This CDR3 has 15 residues. Here the CDR3 reads CASGLAIKETDTQYF. CDR3 DNA sequence: TGTGCTAGTGGTTTGGCCATTAAGGAGACAGATACGCAGTATTTT.

This sequence joins TRBV4-3 and TRBJ2-3; unclear D gene. V was clipped by 0 bases and J by 1 base, with 14 bases between them. CDR1 is LGHNA, CDR2 YSLEER, per germline. The CDR3 is 17 amino acids. The CDR3 DNA is TGCGCCAGCAGCCAAGAGTGGAACGGAAGGGGCACAGATACGCAGTATTTT. This sequence encodes CASSQEWNGRGTDTQYF.

The rearrangement joins TRBV6-1 to TRBJ2-7, with D possibly being TRBD2 (6 bases). V lost 6 bases and J lost 0, with 9 bases in between. The CDR3 has 13 residues. CDR1 and CDR2 from the germline V gene are MNHNS and SASEGT. CDR3 DNA sequence: TGTGCCAGCAGGGCGGGAAGCTCCTACGAGCAGTACTTC. It yields the protein CASRAGSSYEQYF.

The chain uses TRBV27 and TRBJ1-5, with 8 nucleotides matching TRBD1. Per germline, CDR1 MNHEY and CDR2 SMNVEV (reference sequence). The CDR3 runs 15 residues. V trimming: 6 bases; J trimming: 0 bases; junction bases outside the gene matches: 4. The CDR3 coding sequence is TGTGCCAGCAGGGACAGGGCGTATAGCAATCAGCCCCAGCATTTT. Its protein is CASRDRAYSNQPQHF.